This T cell receptor beta chain was sequenced in a study of blood T cell repertoires in COVID-19 (dated by TCRdb to about 2020). Regarding the research as a whole: The collaborator samples originated in the United States, Italy and Spain and spanned the acute and convalescent phases of COVID-19. Nearly every sample came with metadata listing a de-identified subject ID, COVID-19 status, age in years and sex. The repertoires were released in a freely available public database meant as a resource for research on the immune response to SARS-CoV-2. Where available, HLA class I and class II types were taken from metadata supplied by the sample provider and were not determined by assay-based typing. The material from the prospective study consisted of cDNA or gDNA derived from T cells, B-cell-depleted T cells, or PBMCs. Deeply sampled blood TCRbeta repertoires from subjects exposed to, actively infected with, or recovered from COVID-19 were included in the dataset. Samples came from the ongoing ImmuneRACE study (first 160 participants) plus 1,254 subjects from 6 global collaborators. Paper-wide results and their limitations: Clinical and demographic metadata were provided uncurated, with the amount varying by source and participant.

Whole blood was collected in K2EDTA tubes by collaborating institutions according to the institutions' own protocols. For TCRbeta analysis, collaborator samples were shipped as frozen whole blood, as isolated PBMCs, or as DNA extracted from either sample type. On this clone: This receptor's antigen is unknown. Per-base quality was not reported, and no clone a single base away is much larger than it.

TCRbeta CDR3 regions were amplified from genomic DNA using the immunoSEQ Assay, a bias-controlled multiplex PCR. On the authors' methods: The number of nucleated cells in each sample was estimated by amplification of reference gene primers within the assay. To quantify the absolute abundance of each unique TCRbeta CDR3 rearrangement, sequence reads were collapsed and filtered. For each sample, productive Simpson clonality was calculated as the square root of Simpson's diversity index over productive rearrangements. Not all clones reach the TCRdb copy of this immuneACCESS table, which keeps in-frame sequences only. Checked studies attribute under half of the gap to unresolved V genes and leave the rest unexplained. V and J calls and clone size are as listed in that table; D and trimming were resolved from the DNA. The sample profile shows a few hundred thousand clones; 65% to 90% of them were found once. The ten largest account for approximately 5.1% of the sample.

The CDR3 runs 14 residues from the cysteine to the phenylalanine. Left in the record is the CDR3 DNA by itself, 42 bases read in frame from the first base. Trimming removed 11 bases from V and 4 bases from J, leaving 18 bases between the germline ends. CDR1 and CDR2 are drawn from the germline V gene: SNHLY, FYNNEI. The TCR was taken from a man aged 45 to 65 with active or convalescent COVID-19. Material for sequencing was peripheral blood. The rearranged chain carries TRBV2 and TRBJ1-3; the D gene is possibly TRBD1, with 6 bases matching. The nucleotide sequence is given as TGTGCCTCACAAATACAGGGTTCAGGAAACACCATATATTTT. It is translated as CASQIQGSGNTIYF.